The clone carrying this T cell receptor (beta chain) was observed many times. Its cognate antigen is unknown. With 10-nucleotide random UMIs, 5'RACE was used to make the cDNA. TCRdb independently ran MiXCR on the 5' RACE reads; one entry per CDR3 protein. The sample holds 77,000 or so distinct CDR3 sequences, 9.4% seen once. V dropped 7 bases and J dropped 0 bases, with 13 bases sitting between them. The CDR3 is made up of 15 amino acids. Germline V lookup: CDR1 SGHTA, CDR2 FQGNSA. The sample comes from a study of neurological immune-mediated disorders. Findings and caveats of the study: Levels of TCR clonal expansion peaked in HTLV-1-associated myelopathy and reached their lowest in multiple sclerosis, under those of healthy controls.

The unsorted libraries were made from 2 million PBMCs kept at -80 C. The chain uses TRBV7-2 and TRBJ2-1, with D maybe TRBD2 (5 bases). The sequenced material came from PBMCs. The TCR originated in a man aged 50-59 years in good health. The CDR3 sequence is CASTLASSSYNEQFF. The DNA of the CDR3 is TGTGCCAGCACCCTGGCTAGCTCCTCCTACAATGAGCAGTTCTTC.